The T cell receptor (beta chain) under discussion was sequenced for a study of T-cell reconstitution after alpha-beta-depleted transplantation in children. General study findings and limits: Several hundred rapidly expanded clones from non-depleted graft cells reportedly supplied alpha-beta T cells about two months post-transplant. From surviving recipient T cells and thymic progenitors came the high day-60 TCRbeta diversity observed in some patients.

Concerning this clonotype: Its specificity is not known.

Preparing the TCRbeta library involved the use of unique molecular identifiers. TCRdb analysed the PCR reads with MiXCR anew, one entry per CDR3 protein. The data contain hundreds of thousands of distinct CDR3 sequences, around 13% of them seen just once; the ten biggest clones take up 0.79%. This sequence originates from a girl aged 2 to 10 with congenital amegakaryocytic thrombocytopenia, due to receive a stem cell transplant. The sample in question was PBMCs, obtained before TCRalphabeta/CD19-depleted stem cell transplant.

The CDR3 reads CASKTTGTSYEQYF. CDR3 bases: TGCGCCAGCAAGACGACAGGAACCTCCTACGAGCAGTACTTC. The chain employs TRBV5-1 and TRBJ2-7; a weak D match, TRBD1 (6 bases). This CDR3 is built from 14 residues. CDR1 is SGHRS and CDR2 is YFSETQ in the germline V gene. V lost 6 bases to trimming and J lost 0 bases, with 13 bases between them. Drawing the rest from reference TRBV5-1 and TRBJ2-7, the complete variable domain is KAGVTQTPRYLIKTRGQQVTLSCSPISGHRSVSWYQQTPGQGLQFLFEYFSETQRNKGNFPGRFSGRQFSNSRSEMNVSTLELGDSALYLCASKTTGTSYEQYFGPGTRLTVT.